This TCR beta chain was recorded in a study of CD8 T cells in Susac syndrome. Per the germline V gene, CDR1 is DFQATT and CDR2 is SNEGSKA (reference sequence). The CDR3 contains 15 residues. V lost 0 bases to trimming and J lost 5 bases, with 16 bases between them. When the RNA was reverse transcribed, random hexamers were used with an input of roughly 0.5 to 1 ug. TCRdb itself ran the immunoSEQ multiplex PCR reads through MiXCR, one entry per CDR3 protein. The table shows approximately 190,000 distinct CDR3 sequences, with about 95% occurring only once. CD8+ and CD4+ T cells from blood underwent TCR beta sequencing, which was carried out in a high-throughput format.

Sample: CD4+ T cells from PBMCs. The sequence came from a human donor with multiple sclerosis. V usage is TRBV20-1 and J usage is TRBJ2-5; tentative D call: TRBD1 (6 bases). The CDR3 nucleotides are TGCAGTGCTAGAGATGGGGGCCTTTTCGGGGAGACCCAGTACTTC. Amino acid sequence: CSARDGGLFGETQYF.